The text below deals with one T cell receptor beta chain. Its antigen is undetermined. The CDR3 loop spans 15 amino acids. Trimming removed 3 bases from V and 8 bases from J, with 19 bases in between. The germline V gene has CDR1 MNHEY and CDR2 SMNVEV (reference sequence). This entry belongs to a study of cytomegalovirus exposure and HLA in healthy donors. Whole-study findings and limits: In a later analysis, an Asian-associated ancestry cluster reportedly showed fewer N-insertions than the approximately 670-donor mean.

60 Vbeta and 13 Jbeta primers were used in PCR. Produced via immunoSEQ multiplex PCR; TCRdb's table is partial and in-frame only. The sample carries around 200,000 clones, about 80% recorded once. Source material: PBMCs. The sequence came from a boy aged 5-17 years in good health and CMV-seronegative. The chain uses TRBV27 and TRBJ1-2; a possible D gene is TRBD1 (6 bases). In DNA form, the CDR3 reads TGTGCCAGCAGTTTCTCGGGTTCAGGGGCACGAGGCTACACCTTC. Encoded protein: CASSFSGSGARGYTF.